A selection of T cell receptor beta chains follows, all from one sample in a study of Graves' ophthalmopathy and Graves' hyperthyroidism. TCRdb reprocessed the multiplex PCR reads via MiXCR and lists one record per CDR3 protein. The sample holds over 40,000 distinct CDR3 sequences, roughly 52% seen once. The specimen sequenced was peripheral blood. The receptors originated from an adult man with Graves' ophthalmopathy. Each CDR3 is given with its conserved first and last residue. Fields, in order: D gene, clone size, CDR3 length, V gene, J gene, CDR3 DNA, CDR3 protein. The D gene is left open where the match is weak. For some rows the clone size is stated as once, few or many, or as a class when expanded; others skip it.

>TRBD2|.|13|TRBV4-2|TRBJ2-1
TGTGCCAGCAGCCAAGATGTAGCGGGCGAGCAGTTCTTC
CASSQDVAGEQFF
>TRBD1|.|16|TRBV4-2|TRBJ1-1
TGTGCCAGCAGCCAAGGTTTGGCAGGGGGAATCTCTGAAGCTTTCTTT
CASSQGLAGGISEAFF
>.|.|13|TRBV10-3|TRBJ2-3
TGTGCTATACAACGGGCCGGGACAGATACGCAGTATTTT
CAIQRAGTDTQYF
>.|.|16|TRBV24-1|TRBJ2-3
TGTGCCACCAGTGATCAGGGCAGTTCGACCTACAATGAGCAGTATTTT
CATSDQGSSTYNEQYF
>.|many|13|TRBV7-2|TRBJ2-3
TGTGCCAGCAGCCCCGCCCTAGGAGATACGCAGTATTTT
CASSPALGDTQYF
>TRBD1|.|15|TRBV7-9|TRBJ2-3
TGCGCCAGCAGCCGAAAGGGGGCCCCTTACAATGAGCAGTATTTT
CASSRKGAPYNEQYF
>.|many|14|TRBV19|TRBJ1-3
TGTGCCAGTAGTATTGGGAGGCCCGGAAACACCATATATTTT
CASSIGRPGNTIYF
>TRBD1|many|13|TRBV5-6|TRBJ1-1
TGTGCCAGCAGCTCGTACAGGGGATCTGAAGCTTTCTTT
CASSSYRGSEAFF
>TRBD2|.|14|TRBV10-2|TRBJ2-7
TGCGCCAGCAGTGGGCCTAGCGGACACTACGAGCAGTACTTC
CASSGPSGHYEQYF
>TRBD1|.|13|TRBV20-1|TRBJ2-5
TGCAGTGCCCCACAGGGGGCTTTAGAGACCCAGTACTTC
CSAPQGALETQYF
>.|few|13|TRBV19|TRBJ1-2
TGTGCCAGTAGTATGAGGACAGTTTATGGCTACACCTTC
CASSMRTVYGYTF
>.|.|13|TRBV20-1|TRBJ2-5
TGCAGTACGAACCGGGACGGGGCAGAGACCCAGTACTTC
CSTNRDGAETQYF
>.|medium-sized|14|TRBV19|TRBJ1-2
TGTGCCAGTACCGATGCAGGGTTCTTCTATGGCTACACCTTC
CASTDAGFFYGYTF
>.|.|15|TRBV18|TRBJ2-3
TGTGCCAGCTCACCACCTGGGCGTCCCGGGGATACGCAGTATTTT
CASSPPGRPGDTQYF
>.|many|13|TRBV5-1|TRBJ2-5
TGCGCCAGCAGAGCCGCGTTCCAAGAGACCCAGTACTTC
CASRAAFQETQYF
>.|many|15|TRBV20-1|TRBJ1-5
TGCAGTGCTAGGTGGGACGAAACCGCGAATCAGCCCCAGCATTTT
CSARWDETANQPQHF
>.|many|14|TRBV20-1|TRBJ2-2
TGCAGTGTTAATCGACTAGTTGGTACCGGGGAGCTGTTTTTT
CSVNRLVGTGELFF
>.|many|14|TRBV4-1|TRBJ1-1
TGCGCCAGCAGCCAAGAGAACAGGAACACTGAAGCTTTCTTT
CASSQENRNTEAFF
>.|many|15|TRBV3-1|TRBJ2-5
TGTGCCAGCAGCCAACTACTAGGCCCCCAAGAGACCCAGTACTTC
CASSQLLGPQETQYF
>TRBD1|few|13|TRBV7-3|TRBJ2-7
TGTGCCAGCAGCTTAAGACAGGGGGCCGAGCAGTACTTC
CASSLRQGAEQYF
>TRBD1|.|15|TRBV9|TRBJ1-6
TGTGCCAGCAGCACGAAGGGACAGATTAATTCACCCCTCCACTTT
CASSTKGQINSPLHF
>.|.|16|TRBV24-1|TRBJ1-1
TGTGCCAGCTCACCGAAAGAGACCGGGGTAGGAACTGAAGCTTTCTTT
CASSPKETGVGTEAFF
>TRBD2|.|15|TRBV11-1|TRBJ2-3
TGTGCCAGCTGCCTCGGGACTACCTACACAGATACGCAGTATTTT
CASCLGTTYTDTQYF
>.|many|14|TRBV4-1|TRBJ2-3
TGCGCCAGCAGCCAAGAGAGAAGCACAGATACGCAGTATTTT
CASSQERSTDTQYF
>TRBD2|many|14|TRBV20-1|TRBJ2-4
TGCAGTGCCCTGGGACTAGCCTCCAAAAACATTCAGTACTTC
CSALGLASKNIQYF
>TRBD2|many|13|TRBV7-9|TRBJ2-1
TGTGCCAGCAGCTTAACTAGCGTCAATGAGCAGTTCTTC
CASSLTSVNEQFF
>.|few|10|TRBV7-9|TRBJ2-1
TGTGCCAGCAGCTTACGCGAGCAGTTCTTC
CASSLREQFF
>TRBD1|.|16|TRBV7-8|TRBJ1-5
TGTGCCAGCAGCTGTCGGGGACAGGCGATCAATCAGCCCCAGCATTTT
CASSCRGQAINQPQHF
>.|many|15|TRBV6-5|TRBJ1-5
TGTGCCAGCAGTTACTCCTCCGATGGGCGTCAGCCCCAGCATTTT
CASSYSSDGRQPQHF
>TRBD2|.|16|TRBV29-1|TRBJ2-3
TGCAGCGCCGAAAGGACTAGCGGGAGTTTAACAGATACGCAGTATTTT
CSAERTSGSLTDTQYF
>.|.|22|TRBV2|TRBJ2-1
TGTGCCAGCAGTGATGAGGCGGGGTCGAGCTTGGCGGGAGGACAGGCCCTTCGGGAGCAGTTCTTC
CASSDEAGSSLAGGQALREQFF
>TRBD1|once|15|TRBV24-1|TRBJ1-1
TGTGCCACCAGTGATGCAGAGGGGGCTGGCACTGAAGCTTTCTTT
CATSDAEGAGTEAFF
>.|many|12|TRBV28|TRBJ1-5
TGTGCCAGCAGTTCCCTCAATCAGCCCCAGCATTTT
CASSSLNQPQHF
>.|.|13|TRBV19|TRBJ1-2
TGTGCCAGTAGTATATCGGTTATCGCTGGAAACACCTTC
CASSISVIAGNTF
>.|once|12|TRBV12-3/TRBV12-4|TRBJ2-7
TGTGGCAGCAGTGATAGCTTTTACGAGAAGTACTTC
CGSSDSFYEKYF